The 12 T cell receptor beta chains below all came from one sample that was sequenced in a study of cytomegalovirus exposure and HLA in healthy donors (dated by TCRdb to between 2016 and 2019). The library was obtained by the immunoSEQ multiplex PCR assay. A mixture of 60 forward primers for TCR Vbeta segments and 13 reverse primers for TCR Jbeta segments was used in the multiplex PCR. As stored in TCRdb, this immuneACCESS dataset retains in-frame rearrangements with V and J assigned. A fraction of the clones does not appear; measured against another copy, unresolved V genes explain less than half of the discrepancy, and the remainder lacks a known reason. This sample gives about 140,000 clones in total; 80% to 90% of them show up just once. The top ten clones comprise 2% to 2.5% of the sample. Sequenced material: PBMCs. All receptors derive from a boy younger than 10 in good health and CMV-seronegative.

The genes are TRBV6-1 and TRBJ2-5, with TRBD2 matching over 7 bases. This CDR3 is built from 13 residues. Per germline, CDR1 MNHNS and CDR2 SASEGT. After removal of 7 bases from V and 3 bases from J, the junction contained 5 bases not matched to a gene. CDR3 in DNA: TGTGCCAGCACTCGTGGGAGGGAAGAGACCCAGTACTTC. It translates to CASTRGREETQYF.

The V gene is TRBV7-8, the J gene TRBJ2-7; 8 bases align to TRBD1. V gave up 2 bases and J gave up 5 bases; unmatched junction bases: 8. CDR1 SGHVS and CDR2 FQNEAQ come from the germline V gene. The CDR3 consists of 15 residues. CDR3 amino acids: CASSLRGTGVNEQYF. CDR3 in DNA: TGTGCCAGCAGCTTACGGGGGACAGGAGTTAACGAGCAGTACTTC.

The CDR3 nucleotides are TGTGCCAGTAGTACCGGGACAGGGGCTCTCGAAAAACTGTTTTTT. It is translated as CASSTGTGALEKLFF. The V gene is TRBV19, the J gene TRBJ1-4, with 10 nucleotides matching TRBD1. The length of the CDR3 is 15 residues. J was trimmed by 8 bases and V by 4 bases; bases with no gene match: 7. Germline V lookup: CDR1 LNHDA, CDR2 SQIVND (reference sequence).

The rearrangement links TRBV4-1 to TRBJ1-5; D is possibly TRBD1 (6 bases). Germline CDR1 is MGHRA and CDR2 is YSYEKL. V lost 5 bases, J lost 4 bases, and 15 bases lay in between. The CDR3 consists of 15 residues. CDR3 sequence: CASSVARDINQPQHF. CDR3 nucleotides: TGCGCCAGCAGCGTAGCCCGGGACATAAATCAGCCCCAGCATTTT.

The chain uses TRBV7-9 and TRBJ2-2; D possibly corresponds to TRBD2 (6 bases). The CDR3 totals 16 residues. The V and J ends lost 5 bases and 5 bases respectively, with 18 bases between them. The V gene's germline CDR1 is SEHNR and CDR2 FQNEAQ (reference sequence). CDR3: CASSIGGEDETGELFF. CDR3 coding DNA: TGTGCCAGCAGCATCGGAGGGGAAGATGAAACCGGGGAGCTGTTTTTT.

The rearrangement uses TRBV4-1 and TRBJ1-2, with D perhaps TRBD1 (5 bases). Trimming took off 3 bases at V and 0 bases at J, with 14 bases between the two ends. The CDR3 totals 16 residues. The V gene's germline CDR1 is MGHRA and CDR2 YSYEKL. CDR3 residues: CASSQGKDRANYGYTF. The DNA of the CDR3 is TGCGCCAGCAGCCAGGGAAAAGACAGAGCTAACTATGGCTACACCTTC.

V is TRBV6-5 and J is TRBJ2-2; D possibly corresponds to TRBD2 (6 bases). The CDR3 has 15 amino acids. The V end was cut by 6 bases, the J end by 6 bases, with 17 bases between. CDR1 is MNHEY and CDR2 is SVGAGI in the germline V gene. CDR3: CASSPGGTWAGELFF. CDR3 nucleotide sequence: TGTGCCAGCAGCCCCGGGGGAACGTGGGCCGGGGAGCTGTTTTTT.

The chain uses TRBV6-5 and TRBJ1-1; D unclear. V gave up 9 bases and J gave up 1 base, with 12 bases separating them. This CDR3 has 13 residues. From germline, CDR1 is MNHEY and CDR2 SVGAGI. CDR3 sequence: CASKRSKNTEAFF. The CDR3 nucleotides read TGTGCCAGTAAGAGGAGCAAGAACACTGAAGCTTTCTTT.

The chain has TRBV7-6 and TRBJ2-1; 8 bases are shared with TRBD1. Unmatched junction bases numbered 4, after V lost 1 base and J lost 2 bases. Germline assignment: CDR1 SGHVS and CDR2 FNYEAQ. This CDR3 is 16 amino acids long. The CDR3 region is CASSLDSGGAYNEQFF. Written as DNA, the CDR3 is TGTGCCAGCAGCTTAGATTCAGGGGGCGCCTACAATGAGCAGTTCTTC.

Comments on this clone: Other nucleotide sequences from this sample produce the same CDR3. The chain uses TRBV19 and TRBJ2-7, with a possible D match to TRBD1 (6 bases). Germline V CDR1 and CDR2: LNHDA, SQIVND (reference sequence). This CDR3 comprises 12 residues. V shed 3 bases and J shed 5 bases, with 8 bases lying between them. The CDR3 is CASSIAGDEQYF. CDR3 coding DNA: TGTGCCAGTAGTATTGCAGGGGACGAGCAGTACTTC. The full variable domain, with the rest looked up from reference TRBV19 and TRBJ2-7, is DGGITQSPKYLFRKEGQNVTLSCEQNLNHDAMYWYRQDPGQGLRLIYYSQIVNDFQKGDIAEGYSVSREKKESFPLTVTSAQKNPTAFYLCASSIAGDEQYFGPGTRLTVT.

The chain links TRBV18 to TRBJ1-1; TRBD1 might be the D (5 bases). The V end lost 3 bases, the J end lost 0 bases, and 8 bases lay between the germline ends. CDR3 size: 14 residues. Germline V CDR1 and CDR2: KGHSH, LQKENI. DNA of the CDR3: TGTGCCAGCTCACCCCAGGGTATGAACACTGAAGCTTTCTTT. Amino acids: CASSPQGMNTEAFF.

The V and J genes are TRBV7-6 and TRBJ2-2; 14 bases map to TRBD2. The J segment lost 13 bases and the V segment lost 5 bases, leaving 3 bases of the junction unmatched. There are 13 residues in the CDR3. CDR1 and CDR2 from the germline V gene are SGHVS and FNYEAQ. The CDR3 region is CASSPGLAGGLFF. For the CDR3, the DNA is TGTGCCAGCAGCCCCGGACTAGCGGGAGGGCTGTTTTTT.